The subject of this entry is one TCR beta chain. The antigen is undetermined. This entry is derived from a study of shared clonotypes between healthy human individuals. About the study: Researchers drew samples from a couple of women and a few men aged 18 to 49.

Whole-study findings and limits: Memory subsets had estimated richness that was generally smaller than that of naive subsets. The small donor group covered limited genetic and exposure diversity.

Germline CDR1 is LNHDA and CDR2 is SQIVND (reference sequence). The junction had 6 bases not matched to a gene; V was cut back by 10 bases and J by 3 bases. This CDR3 region has 12 residues. Researchers ran the assay at a deep level. Data came from immunoSEQ multiplex PCR; TCRdb stores just in-frame clones and leaves some out. There are approximately 2,000,000 clones in the sample; around 93% occur only once, and 0.3% to 0.45% lies in the top ten. The clonotype was recovered from a man between 18 and 29 years old in good health. Some clones in this sample may be carry-over from other donors' samples. This sequence joins TRBV19 and TRBJ2-7; 7 bases map to TRBD2. What was sequenced was naive CD4+ T cells from PBMCs. Subset described: CD45RA+ positively selected. The chain's CDR3 is CATTSVSYEQYF. The DNA of the CDR3 is TGTGCCACAACTAGCGTCAGCTACGAGCAGTACTTC. The full variable domain, in which reference TRBV19 and TRBJ2-7 provide the parts outside the CDR3, is DGGITQSPKYLFRKEGQNVTLSCEQNLNHDAMYWYRQDPGQGLRLIYYSQIVNDFQKGDIAEGYSVSREKKESFPLTVTSAQKNPTAFYLCATTSVSYEQYFGPGTRLTVT.